The 15 T cell receptor beta chains below were found in one sample sequenced in a study of T cell responses to AZD1222 COVID-19 vaccine (dated by TCRdb to 2020 to 2023). The library was generated by the immunoSEQ multiplex PCR assay. Sourced from immuneACCESS, this table was stored by TCRdb with only in-frame sequences that have V and J called. A share of the clones is absent; for the studies checked, an unresolved V gene accounts for under half, and the remainder has no known explanation. The sample profile shows roughly 180,000 clones; over 80% of them were found once. Around 1.8% of the sample comes from the top ten. According to the study, the label for this sample's time point signals: baseline before first vaccination. The starting material was peripheral blood, obtained on day 0 of AZD1222 vaccination. These receptors came from an adult in good health.

The chain joins TRBV9 to TRBJ2-3, with D hard to call. CDR3 length: 13 amino acids. The germline CDR1 and CDR2 sequences are SGDLS and YYNGEE. The V and J ends lost 1 base and 2 bases respectively, with 5 bases between them. Written as DNA, the CDR3 is TGTGCCAGCAGCGTATCACTCACAGATACGCAGTATTTT. Protein: CASSVSLTDTQYF. Using reference TRBV9 and TRBJ2-3 for the parts outside the CDR3, the full variable domain is DSGVTQTPKHLITATGQRVTLRCSPRSGDLSVYWYQQSLDQGLQFLIQYYNGEERAKGNILERFSAQQFPDLHSELNLSSLELGDSALYFCASSVSLTDTQYFGPGTRLTVL.

V gene TRBV19 combines with J gene TRBJ2-7; possible D gene TRBD1, 6 bases. V shed 0 bases and J shed 9 bases, with 15 bases lying between them. Germline V lookup: CDR1 LNHDA, CDR2 SQIVND (reference sequence). This CDR3 region has 14 residues. CDR3 DNA sequence: TGTGCCAGTAGTATAGATCTATTACAGGGTTTGCAGTACTTC. Translated: CASSIDLLQGLQYF.

This clone turned up a few times. This chain joins TRBV6-5 and TRBJ1-2, with TRBD1 identical over 7 bases. Germline CDR1 MNHEY, CDR2 SVGAGI. V shed 7 bases and J 7 bases; nucleotides not matched to a gene: 9. The CDR3 contains 13 residues. CDR3 nucleotides: TGTGCCAGCATCGGAGGACAGGATGGTGGCTACACCTTC. Its protein product is CASIGGQDGGYTF.

The chain is built from TRBV30 and TRBJ2-7, with unresolved D. Germline CDR1 GTSNPN, CDR2 SVGIG (reference sequence). This CDR3 has 11 residues. V was clipped by 2 bases and J by 3 bases, with 5 bases between them. This CDR3 is CAWSQGYEQYF. For the CDR3, the DNA is TGTGCCTGGAGTCAAGGCTACGAGCAGTACTTC.

J is TRBJ1-2 and V is TRBV30, with 8 nucleotides matching TRBD1. V shed 0 bases and J 7 bases; nucleotides not matched to a gene: 7. CDR3 length: 14 amino acids. Germline lookup yields CDR1 GTSNPN and CDR2 SVGIG (reference sequence). The CDR3 protein is CAWSVTGGVVGYTF. CDR3 coding DNA: TGTGCCTGGAGTGTAACAGGGGGTGTTGTTGGCTACACCTTC.

This sequence joins TRBV7-2 and TRBJ1-1; D is possibly TRBD1 (6 bases). V was cut by 5 bases and J by 5 bases, with 15 bases left in between. In germline, CDR1 is SGHTA, CDR2 FQGNSA. The CDR3 is 14 amino acids. The CDR3 coding sequence is TGTGCCAGCAGCCCGAACAGGGCTAAAACTGAAGCTTTCTTT. Its translation: CASSPNRAKTEAFF.

The chain carries TRBV28 and TRBJ2-7, with a possible D match to TRBD2 (5 bases). Looked up from germline, CDR1 is MDHEN and CDR2 is SYDVKM. The V and J ends lost 10 bases and 3 bases respectively, with 16 bases between them. CDR3 length equals 13 residues. CDR3 loop: CATLGAPYYEQYF. The CDR3, as DNA: TGTGCCACCTTGGGAGCGCCGTACTACGAGCAGTACTTC.

The genes are TRBV9 and TRBJ2-3, with D unresolved. Germline assignment: CDR1 SGDLS and CDR2 YYNGEE. The CDR3 loop spans 14 amino acids. V was trimmed by 0 bases and J by 1 base, leaving 6 bases between them. The CDR3 is CASSVGTGTDTQYF. CDR3 in DNA: TGTGCCAGCAGCGTAGGTACTGGCACAGATACGCAGTATTTT.

J is TRBJ2-5 and V is TRBV10-3; maybe TRBD1 (5 bases). Germline V CDR1 and CDR2: ENHRY, SYGVKD. V was shortened by 6 bases and J by 5 bases, with 16 bases between the two germline ends. This CDR3 has 14 residues. The CDR3 sequence is CAIRPVGDRETQYF. For the CDR3, the DNA is TGTGCCATCAGGCCGGTAGGGGATCGCGAGACCCAGTACTTC.

J is TRBJ1-2 and V is TRBV6-5; D not certain. The CDR3 totals 11 residues. V was shortened by 11 bases and J by 7 bases, with 14 bases between the two germline ends. CDR1 is MNHEY and CDR2 is SVGAGI in the germline V gene. CDR3 in amino acids: CARKMGFGYTF. CDR3 coding DNA: TGTGCCCGTAAGATGGGGTTTGGCTACACCTTC.

The chain recombines TRBV5-1 with TRBJ2-3; 7 nucleotides agree with TRBD1. The V segment lost 0 bases and the J segment 4 bases; nucleotides outside the gene matches: 2. The CDR3 spans 14 residues. CDR1 is SGHRS and CDR2 is YFSETQ in the germline V gene. CDR3 DNA: TGCGCCAGCAGCTTGGCAGGGGGTTCAGATACGCAGTATTTT. Its protein product is CASSLAGGSDTQYF.

The rearrangement joins TRBV19 to TRBJ1-3; the D is unclear. V lost 6 bases and J lost 1, with 13 bases in between. Germline CDR1 reads LNHDA; CDR2 reads SQIVND (reference sequence). CDR3 length: 15 amino acids. The CDR3 spells CASRGAGRSGNTIYF. The CDR3 coding sequence is TGTGCCAGTAGGGGCGCAGGCCGGTCTGGAAACACCATATATTTT. The full variable domain, completed using reference TRBV19 and TRBJ1-3, is DGGITQSPKYLFRKEGQNVTLSCEQNLNHDAMYWYRQDPGQGLRLIYYSQIVNDFQKGDIAEGYSVSREKKESFPLTVTSAQKNPTAFYLCASRGAGRSGNTIYFGEGSWLTVV.

V gene TRBV24-1 combines with J gene TRBJ1-2; no definite D call. Trimming stripped 3 bases from V and 4 bases from J, with 8 bases between. The CDR3 length is 13 residues. Germline assignment: CDR1 KGHDR and CDR2 SFDVKD. CDR3 in DNA: TGTGCCACCAGTGATGAAGGAGTCTATGGCTACACCTTC. It specifies CATSDEGVYGYTF.

The chain links TRBV28 to TRBJ1-6; D perhaps matches TRBD1 (6 bases). This CDR3 comprises 16 residues. Deletions cut 8 bases from V and 5 bases from J, with 19 bases between. CDR1 and CDR2 (germline): MDHEN, SYDVKM. For the CDR3, the DNA is TGTGCCAGCGTGGGATCAGGGGCACCCGATAATTCACCCCTCCACTTT. This codes for CASVGSGAPDNSPLHF.

The genes are TRBV28 and TRBJ2-7, with 9 nucleotides matching TRBD2. Germline CDR1 MDHEN, CDR2 SYDVKM. V lost 5 bases and J lost 3; bases outside the gene matches: 11. The CDR3 spans 16 residues. This CDR3 is CASSPYPRTSVYEQYF. In nucleotides, the CDR3 is TGTGCCAGCAGTCCATACCCCCGGACTAGCGTCTACGAGCAGTACTTC.